The rows below give T cell receptor beta chains drawn from one sample of a study of T cell responses to AZD1222 COVID-19 vaccine. The protocol was immunoSEQ multiplex PCR, while the TCRdb copy is restricted to in-frame clones and leaves out a portion. The sample shows 35,000 to 50,000 clones, about four fifths of them seen only once. The sample consisted of peripheral blood, taken 28 days after the second dose of the MenACWY control vaccine. All receptors come from an adult who received the MenACWY meningococcal vaccine as a control. The CDR3 runs from the conserved cysteine through the conserved F or W. The order of the fields is clone size, J gene, D gene, V gene, CDR3 protein, CDR3 DNA. A D gene is named only where the DNA matches it firmly. Clone size, where shown, is once, few, many, or a class for clones that have expanded.

once,TRBJ2-7,.,TRBV28,CASSLSGARSYEQYF,TGTGCCAGCAGTTTAAGCGGAGCCCGCTCCTACGAGCAGTACTTC
once,TRBJ1-2,.,TRBV21-1,CAWGEGSIYGYTF,.
once,TRBJ2-3,.,TRBV5-1,CASSRNEIPGGDTQYF,TGCGCCAGCAGCAGGAACGAAATACCGGGTGGAGATACGCAGTATTTT
few,TRBJ1-3,.,TRBV5-4,CASSDIGRNTIYF,TGTGCCAGCAGCGACATAGGGCGGAACACCATATATTTT
.,TRBJ1-2,.,TRBV5-1,CASRRDTYGYTF,TGCGCCAGCAGACGGGACACGTATGGCTACACCTTC
.,TRBJ1-2,TRBD1,TRBV20-1,CSASSRGLVYGYTF,TGCAGTGCTAGTTCCAGGGGGCTGGTATATGGCTACACCTTC
.,TRBJ1-1,.,TRBV27,CASSFHRDGYEAFF,TGTGCCAGCAGTTTCCACCGGGACGGCTATGAAGCTTTCTTT
.,TRBJ2-1,TRBD2,TRBV29-1,CSVEFGAGGYNEQFF,TGCAGCGTTGAGTTCGGGGCGGGAGGCTACAATGAGCAGTTCTTC
.,TRBJ1-1,TRBD1,TRBV19,CASMTGGIVAEAFF,TGTGCCAGTATGACAGGGGGCATCGTGGCTGAAGCTTTCTTT
.,TRBJ1-5,.,TRBV7-8,CASSYFSPNQPQHF,TGTGCCAGCAGCTATTTTAGTCCAAATCAGCCCCAGCATTTT
.,TRBJ1-2,.,TRBV3-1/TRBV3-2,CASSPQRWGNAYGYTF,TGTGCCAGCAGCCCACAAAGATGGGGGAATGCCTATGGCTACACCTTC
.,TRBJ1-2,TRBD1,TRBV5-1,CASSLGQGGYGYTF,TGCGCCAGCAGCTTAGGACAGGGAGGCTATGGCTACACCTTC
few,TRBJ1-3,.,TRBV28,CASSPGGSGNTIYF,TGTGCCAGCAGCCCGGGGGGCTCTGGAAACACCATATATTTT
.,TRBJ1-5,TRBD1,TRBV30,CAWGLQGASQPQHF,TGTGCCTGGGGGCTACAGGGGGCGAGTCAGCCCCAGCATTTT
.,TRBJ1-1,.,TRBV30,CAWSPISGVNTEAFF,TGTGCCTGGAGTCCAATCTCAGGGGTAAACACTGAAGCTTTCTTT
.,TRBJ1-2,TRBD1,TRBV29-1,CSVVGQGAWNYGYTF,TGCAGCGTTGTAGGACAGGGGGCTTGGAACTATGGCTACACCTTC
.,TRBJ2-7,.,TRBV28,CASSPQMGDQLF,TGTGCCAGCAGTCCCCAAATGGGCGACCAATTATTC
few,TRBJ2-2,TRBD2,TRBV3-1/TRBV3-2,CARRSRGGAGGELFF,TGTGCCCGCCGCTCCCGGGGGGGGGCGGGCGGGGAGCTGTTTTTT
.,TRBJ2-5,TRBD1,TRBV10-1,CARKDRGQETQYF,TGCGCCAGAAAGGACAGGGGCCAAGAGACCCAGTACTTC
.,TRBJ2-1,TRBD1,TRBV5-6,CASSSGQGAYNEQFF,TGTGCCAGCAGCTCCGGACAGGGGGCTTACAATGAGCAGTTCTTC
.,TRBJ2-6,TRBD1,TRBV15,CATSRSGTEVSGANVLTF,TGTGCCACCAGCAGGTCCGGGACAGAAGTTTCTGGGGCCAACGTCCTGACTTTC
.,TRBJ1-5,.,TRBV4-1,CASSQVVTDNQPQHF,TGCGCCAGCAGCCAAGTGGTAACAGACAATCAGCCCCAGCATTTT
medium-sized,TRBJ1-2,.,TRBV28,CASSNNIGGRRGYTF,TGTGCCAGCAGCAATAATATAGGGGGGCGGCGCGGCTACACCTTC
.,TRBJ1-5,.,TRBV6-5,CASSYNGYNQPQHF,TGTGCCAGCAGTTACAATGGGTACAATCAGCCCCAGCATTTT
once,TRBJ1-3,.,TRBV5-5,CASSLAIATYQNTIYF,TGTGCCAGCAGCTTGGCCATTGCTACGTACCAAAACACCATATATTTT
.,TRBJ1-4,.,TRBV9,CASSVGARGLSNEKLFF,TGTGCCAGCAGCGTAGGGGCTCGGGGTTTGTCTAATGAAAAACTGTTTTTT